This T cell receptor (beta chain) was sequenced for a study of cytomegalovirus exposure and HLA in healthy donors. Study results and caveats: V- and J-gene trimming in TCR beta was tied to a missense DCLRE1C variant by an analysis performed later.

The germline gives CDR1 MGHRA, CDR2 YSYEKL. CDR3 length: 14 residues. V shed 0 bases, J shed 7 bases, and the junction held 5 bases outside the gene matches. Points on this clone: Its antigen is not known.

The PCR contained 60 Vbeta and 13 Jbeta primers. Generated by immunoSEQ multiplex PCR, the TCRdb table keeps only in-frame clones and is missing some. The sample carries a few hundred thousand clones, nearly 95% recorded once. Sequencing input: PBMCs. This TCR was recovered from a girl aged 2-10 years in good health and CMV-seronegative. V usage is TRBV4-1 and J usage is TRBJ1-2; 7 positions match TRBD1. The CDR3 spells CASSQDRQGRGYTF. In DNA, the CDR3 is TGCGCCAGCAGCCAAGATCGACAGGGACGTGGCTACACCTTC.